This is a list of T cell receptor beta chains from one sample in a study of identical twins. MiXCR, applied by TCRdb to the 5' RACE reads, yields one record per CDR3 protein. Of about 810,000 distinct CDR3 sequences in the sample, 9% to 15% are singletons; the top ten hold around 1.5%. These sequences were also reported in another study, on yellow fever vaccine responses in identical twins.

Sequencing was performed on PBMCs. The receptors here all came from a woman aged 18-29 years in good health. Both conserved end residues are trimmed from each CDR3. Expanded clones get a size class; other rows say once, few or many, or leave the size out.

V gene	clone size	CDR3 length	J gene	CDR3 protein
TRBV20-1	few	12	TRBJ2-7	SAGQRGQSYEQY
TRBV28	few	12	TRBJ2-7	ASSTQRGYYEQY
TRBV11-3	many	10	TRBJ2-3	ASSQQGDTQY
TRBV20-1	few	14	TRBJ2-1	SARGTSGRSYNEQF
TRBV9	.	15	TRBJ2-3	ASSVGLGTLYTDTQY
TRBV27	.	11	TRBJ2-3	ASSFVGTDTQY
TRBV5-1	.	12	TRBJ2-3	ASQSGRARDTQY
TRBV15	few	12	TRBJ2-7	ATSREGLTYEQY
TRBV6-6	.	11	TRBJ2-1	ASSYSAYGEQF
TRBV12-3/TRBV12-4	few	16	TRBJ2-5	ACSLAPAGVTGRETQY
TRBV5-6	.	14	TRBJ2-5	ASSLLSSGGQETQY
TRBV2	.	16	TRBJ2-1	AIIYFSGGLATYNEQF
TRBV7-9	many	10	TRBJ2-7	ASSSTVYEQY
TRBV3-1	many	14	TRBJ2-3	ASSQIAGTHTDTQY
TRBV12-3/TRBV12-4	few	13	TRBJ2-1	ASSTTGTGIYEQF
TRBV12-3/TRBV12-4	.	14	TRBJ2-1	ASSPGTKFRDNEQF